Presented here are 25 T cell receptor beta chains from one specimen sequenced in a study of cytomegalovirus exposure and HLA in healthy donors. PCR amplification relied on 60 Vbeta primers (plus 13 Jbeta primers). Some clones are missing from TCRdb's copy, which holds only in-frame ones; the method was immunoSEQ multiplex PCR. The table lists roughly 150,000 clones, almost 80% of them singletons. The sample consisted of PBMCs. The receptors were gathered from a male donor in good health and CMV-seronegative.

This clone turned up a few times. The chain links TRBV25-1 to TRBJ2-7; 7 bases align to TRBD2. CDR1 MGHDK and CDR2 SYGVNS come from the germline V gene. The J segment lost 3 bases and the V segment lost 2 bases, leaving 4 bases of the junction unmatched. This CDR3 has 14 residues. The CDR3 loop reads CASSETGTNYEQYF. CDR3 sequence (DNA): TGTGCCAGCAGTGAAACGGGGACTAACTACGAGCAGTACTTC.

The V and J genes are TRBV27 and TRBJ1-4, with TRBD1 matching over 8 bases. CDR1 and CDR2 (germline): MNHEY, SMNVEV (reference sequence). CDR3 size: 14 residues. Trimming removed 5 bases from V and 10 bases from J; junction bases left unmatched: 9. In DNA, the CDR3 is TGTGCCAGCAGTACAACAGGGGGTCGCGGAAAACTGTTTTTT. It specifies CASSTTGGRGKLFF.

The rearrangement uses TRBV4-3 and TRBJ1-2; 10 bases map to TRBD1. The CDR3 runs to 16 residues. In germline, CDR1 is LGHNA, CDR2 YSLEER. V lost 4 bases and J lost 4; bases outside the gene matches: 9. The CDR3 region is CASSRDRGPGGYGYTF. The CDR3 region has the DNA TGCGCCAGCAGCCGGGACAGGGGCCCCGGTGGCTATGGCTACACCTTC.

V gene TRBV30 combines with J gene TRBJ1-5; D is perhaps TRBD1 (6 bases). Germline V lookup: CDR1 GTSNPN, CDR2 SVGIG (reference sequence). The ends were cut back, 2 bases at V and 0 bases at J, with 17 bases in the middle. The CDR3 loop spans 17 amino acids. The CDR3 region has the DNA TGTGCCTGGAGTCACGGACAGACAAAGGGTAGCAATCAGCCCCAGCATTTT. The encoded protein is CAWSHGQTKGSNQPQHF.

This clone was picked up one time. The chain employs TRBV12-5 and TRBJ2-7; 7 bases line up with TRBD1. Per the germline V gene, CDR1 is LGHNT and CDR2 is FRNRAP. This CDR3 has 12 residues. V was clipped by 6 bases and J by 5 bases; unmatched bases: 4. Written as DNA, the CDR3 is TGTGCTAGTGGGACACAGGGGAACGAGCAGTACTTC. Its translation is CASGTQGNEQYF.

This chain uses TRBV6-6 with TRBJ2-2, with TRBD1 identical over 9 bases. Germline lookup yields CDR1 MNHNY and CDR2 SVGAGI (reference sequence). The CDR3 extends over 16 amino acids. Trimming cost V 6 bases and J 4 bases; bases outside gene matches: 9. CDR3 sequence (DNA): TGTGCCAGCAGACAACAGGGGGCGGTTGGCACCGGGGAGCTGTTTTTT. The encoded protein is CASRQQGAVGTGELFF.

V gene TRBV5-1 combines with J gene TRBJ2-5, with 8 bases identical to TRBD2. Germline-derived CDR1 and CDR2 are SGHRS and YFSETQ. The CDR3 has 14 amino acids. Trimming removed 0 bases from V and 5 bases from J; junction bases left unmatched: 3. This CDR3 reads CASSLGRGAETQYF. In DNA, the CDR3 is TGCGCCAGCAGCTTGGGGCGGGGGGCCGAGACCCAGTACTTC.

This sequence joins TRBV5-1 and TRBJ1-2, with D tentatively TRBD1 (5 bases). Germline V gene sequence: CDR1 SGHRS, CDR2 YFSETQ. The CDR3 runs 13 residues. V dropped 0 bases and J dropped 5 bases, with 8 bases sitting between them. DNA for the CDR3: TGCGCCAGCAGCTTGGCGGGGGAGTATGGCTACACCTTC. Protein sequence: CASSLAGEYGYTF.

As for this clone: Other DNA sequences in the same sample also yield this CDR3. This chain uses TRBV7-2 with TRBJ2-5, with D uncertain. The V gene's germline CDR1 is SGHTA and CDR2 FQGNSA. The CDR3 loop spans 13 amino acids. The V end lost 0 bases, the J end lost 5 bases, and 7 bases lay between the germline ends. CDR3 DNA: TGTGCCAGCAGCTTAGCAGAGAGGGAGACCCAGTACTTC. This translates into CASSLAERETQYF.

This clone was picked up one time. The chain couples TRBV28 to TRBJ1-5; D uncertain. CDR1 and CDR2 from the germline V gene are MDHEN and SYDVKM. V was cut by 2 bases and J by 0 bases, with 8 bases left in between. This CDR3 is built from 15 residues. The CDR3 bases are TGTGCCAGCAGTTTACCGGGGTATAGCAATCAGCCCCAGCATTTT. Translation: CASSLPGYSNQPQHF.

This chain joins TRBV7-6 and TRBJ2-4, with TRBD2 matching over 7 bases. The CDR3 has 14 amino acids. The ends lost 5 bases at V and 8 bases at J; junction bases unmatched: 9. Germline lookup yields CDR1 SGHVS and CDR2 FNYEAQ. The CDR3 bases are TGTGCCAGCAGCGGGCGGGAGCGAGGGGACATTCAGTACTTC. Translation: CASSGRERGDIQYF.

Here the CDR3 reads CASSGGGQIVGYTF. The CDR3 bases are TGTGCCAGCAGCGGCGGAGGGCAAATCGTTGGCTACACCTTC. The rearrangement joins TRBV5-5 to TRBJ1-2, with D uncertain. Germline assignment: CDR1 SGHKS and CDR2 YYEKEE (reference sequence). V was clipped by 4 bases and J by 7 bases, with 17 bases between them. The CDR3 totals 14 residues.

This chain uses TRBV7-8 with TRBJ1-1; possible D gene TRBD1, 5 bases. V lost 10 bases and J lost 5, with 14 bases in between. This CDR3 spans 12 amino acids. Per the germline V gene, CDR1 is SGHVS and CDR2 is FQNEAQ. CDR3 sequence (DNA): TGTGCCACCCGGGGGGAGTGGACTGAAGCTTTCTTT. Its protein product is CATRGEWTEAFF.

V gene TRBV5-1 combines with J gene TRBJ2-7; 7 bases fit TRBD2. V shed 4 bases and J 2 bases; nucleotides not matched to a gene: 9. Germline CDR1 and CDR2: SGHRS and YFSETQ. CDR3 size: 15 residues. The CDR3 is CASSKQPTSTYEQYF. CDR3 bases: TGCGCCAGCAGCAAGCAGCCGACTAGCACCTACGAGCAGTACTTC.

This clone was detected once. This chain links TRBV29-1 with TRBJ1-3; D ambiguous. V lost 0 bases, J lost 4 bases, and 10 bases lay in between. Germline CDR1 is SQVTM and CDR2 is ANQGSEA. The CDR3 is 14 amino acids. Here the CDR3 DNA reads TGCAGCGTTGAAGATTATCCGGGAGGAAACACCATATATTTT. Encoded protein: CSVEDYPGGNTIYF.

The chain carries TRBV10-3 and TRBJ2-2; TRBD2 is a possible D gene (5 bases). Per the germline V gene, CDR1 is ENHRY and CDR2 is SYGVKD. Deletions cut 3 bases from V and 2 bases from J, with 13 bases between. This CDR3 comprises 16 residues. The CDR3 sequence is CAISDSVSGNTGELFF. CDR3 in DNA: TGTGCCATCAGTGATTCAGTTTCGGGAAACACCGGGGAGCTGTTTTTT.

This chain uses TRBV7-9 with TRBJ2-3; 9 bases map to TRBD2. The CDR3 length is 16 residues. The germline gives CDR1 SEHNR, CDR2 FQNEAQ (reference sequence). V lost 5 bases to trimming and J lost 4 bases; unmatched junction nucleotides: 10. CDR3 region: CASSRIDGLASDTQYF. In DNA, the CDR3 is TGTGCCAGCAGCCGCATTGATGGACTAGCGTCAGATACGCAGTATTTT. Together with reference TRBV7-9 and TRBJ2-3, the CDR3 gives the full variable domain: DTGVSQNPRHKITKRGQNVTFRCDPISEHNRLYWYRQTLGQGPEFLTYFQNEAQLEKSRLLSDRFSAERPKGSFSTLEIQRTEQGDSAMYLCASSRIDGLASDTQYFGPGTRLTVL.

V is TRBV7-2 and J is TRBJ1-5; weak D call: TRBD1 (6 bases). Germline V gene lookup returns CDR1 SGHTA and CDR2 FQGNSA. CDR3 length: 16 amino acids. Trimming removed 1 base from V and 4 bases from J, with 14 bases in between. CDR3: CASSLVGGQTNQPQHF. DNA for the CDR3: TGTGCCAGCAGCTTAGTTGGCGGACAGACAAATCAGCCCCAGCATTTT.

This rearrangement joins TRBV6-1 to TRBJ1-1, with 8 nucleotides matching TRBD1. Germline V CDR1 and CDR2: MNHNS, SASEGT. V shed 7 bases, J shed 5 bases, and the junction held 9 bases outside the gene matches. This CDR3 comprises 14 residues. As DNA, the CDR3 is TGTGCCAGCACCCTGACAGGGGCAAGGACTGAAGCTTTCTTT. Its translation: CASTLTGARTEAFF.

The gene calls are TRBV2 and TRBJ1-2; D call uncertain. Germline V gene data show CDR1 as SNHLY and CDR2 as FYNNEI. Trimming removed 1 base at V and 5 bases at J, with 11 bases between. The CDR3 totals 14 residues. This CDR3 is CASSEGRVTYGYTF. The CDR3 DNA sequence: TGTGCCAGCAGTGAAGGGCGGGTAACATATGGCTACACCTTC.

V gene TRBV6-4 combines with J gene TRBJ1-4, with D perhaps TRBD1 (6 bases). The V end was cut by 7 bases, the J end by 7 bases, with 16 bases between. This CDR3 contains 14 residues. CDR1 MRHNA and CDR2 SNTAGT come from the germline V gene. The CDR3: CASTLQGGCEKLFF. Written as DNA, the CDR3 is TGTGCCAGCACCCTACAGGGCGGATGTGAAAAACTGTTTTTT.

The CDR3 region is CSVETPRRIAGFTDTQYF. The DNA for the CDR3 is TGCAGCGTTGAGACCCCTCGAAGGATAGCGGGGTTCACAGATACGCAGTATTTT. The gene calls are TRBV29-1 and TRBJ2-3, with 8 bases fitting TRBD2. Germline values: CDR1 SQVTM, CDR2 ANQGSEA. The CDR3 loop spans 18 amino acids. Trimming cost V 3 bases and J 2 bases; bases outside gene matches: 16.

This clone appeared once. The chain joins TRBV30 to TRBJ1-2; D perhaps matches TRBD1 (5 bases). The CDR3 is made up of 10 amino acids. Trimming left V 6 bases short and J 7 bases short, with 9 bases between. CDR1 and CDR2 (germline): GTSNPN, SVGIG (reference sequence). CDR3 nucleotide sequence: TGTGCCTGCCACAGGCCTGGCTACACCTTC. This encodes CACHRPGYTF.

This clone has just a few counts. This chain uses TRBV5-6 with TRBJ2-7, with 8 bases that match TRBD2. V was pared by 0 bases and J by 2 bases, with 7 bases of the junction left unmatched. The CDR3 is 16 amino acids. Germline lookup yields CDR1 SGHDT and CDR2 YYEEEE. CDR3 bases: TGTGCCAGCAGCTTGGCCGGCGGGAGGCCCGCCTACGAGCAGTACTTC. This sequence encodes CASSLAGGRPAYEQYF.

This chain uses TRBV28 with TRBJ1-2; D possibly corresponds to TRBD1 (6 bases). CDR3 size: 11 residues. The V and J ends lost 7 bases and 5 bases respectively, with 8 bases between them. The germline V gene has CDR1 MDHEN and CDR2 SYDVKM. The CDR3 protein is CASKDRYGYTF. The CDR3 bases are TGTGCCAGCAAGGACAGATATGGCTACACCTTC.